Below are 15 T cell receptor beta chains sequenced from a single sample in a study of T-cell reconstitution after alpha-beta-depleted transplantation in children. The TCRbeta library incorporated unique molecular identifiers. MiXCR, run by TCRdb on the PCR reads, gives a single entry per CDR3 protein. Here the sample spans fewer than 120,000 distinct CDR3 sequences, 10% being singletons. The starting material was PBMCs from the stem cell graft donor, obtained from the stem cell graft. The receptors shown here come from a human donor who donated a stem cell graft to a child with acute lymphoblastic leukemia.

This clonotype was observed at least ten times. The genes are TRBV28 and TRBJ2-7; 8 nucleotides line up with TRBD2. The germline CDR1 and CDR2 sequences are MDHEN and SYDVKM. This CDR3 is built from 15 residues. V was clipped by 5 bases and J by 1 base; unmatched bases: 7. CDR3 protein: CASSLPASGSYEQYF. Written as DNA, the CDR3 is TGTGCCAGCAGTCTCCCGGCTAGCGGGTCCTACGAGCAGTACTTC.

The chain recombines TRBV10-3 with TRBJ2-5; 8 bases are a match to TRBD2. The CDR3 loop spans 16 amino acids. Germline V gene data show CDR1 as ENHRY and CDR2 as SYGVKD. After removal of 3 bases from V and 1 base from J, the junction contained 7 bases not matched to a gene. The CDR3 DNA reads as TGTGCCATCAGTGATGAAAGCGGGAGTACCCAAGAGACCCAGTACTTC. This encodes CAISDESGSTQETQYF.

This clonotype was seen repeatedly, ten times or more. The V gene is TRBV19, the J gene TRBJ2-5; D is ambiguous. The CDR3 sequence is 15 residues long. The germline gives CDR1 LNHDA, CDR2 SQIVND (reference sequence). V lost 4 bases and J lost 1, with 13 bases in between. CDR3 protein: CASSTALGLQETQYF. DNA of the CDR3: TGTGCCAGTAGTACGGCTCTCGGGCTCCAAGAGACCCAGTACTTC.

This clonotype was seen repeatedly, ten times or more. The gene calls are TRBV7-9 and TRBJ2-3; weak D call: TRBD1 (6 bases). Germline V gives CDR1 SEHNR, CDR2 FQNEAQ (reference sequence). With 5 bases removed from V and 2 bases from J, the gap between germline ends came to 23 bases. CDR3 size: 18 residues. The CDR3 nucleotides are TGTGCCAGCAGCCGAGTTACAGGGCCCATCACTTCCACAGATACGCAGTATTTT. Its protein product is CASSRVTGPITSTDTQYF.

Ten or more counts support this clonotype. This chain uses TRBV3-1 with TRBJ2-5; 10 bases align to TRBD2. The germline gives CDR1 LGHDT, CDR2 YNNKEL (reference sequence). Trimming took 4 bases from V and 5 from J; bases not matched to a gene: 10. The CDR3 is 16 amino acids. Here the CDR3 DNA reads TGTGCCAGCAGCCGGGGACTAGCGACACGGGAGGAGACCCAGTACTTC. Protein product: CASSRGLATREETQYF.

The CDR3 loop is CASIESGGYEQYF. CDR3 DNA: TGTGCCAGCATTGAGTCAGGGGGATACGAGCAGTACTTC. The chain is built from TRBV27 and TRBJ2-7, with 7 bases that match TRBD1. The CDR3 extends over 13 amino acids. V trimming: 7 bases; J trimming: 4 bases; junction bases outside the gene matches: 7. CDR1 MNHEY and CDR2 SMNVEV come from the germline V gene (reference sequence).

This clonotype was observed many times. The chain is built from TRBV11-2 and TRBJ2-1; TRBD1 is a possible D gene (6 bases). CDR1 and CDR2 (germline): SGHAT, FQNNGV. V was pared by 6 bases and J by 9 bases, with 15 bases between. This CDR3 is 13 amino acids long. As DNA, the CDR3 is TGTGCCAGCAGGCGGAACAGGGCTGGTGAGCAGTTCTTC. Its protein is CASRRNRAGEQFF.

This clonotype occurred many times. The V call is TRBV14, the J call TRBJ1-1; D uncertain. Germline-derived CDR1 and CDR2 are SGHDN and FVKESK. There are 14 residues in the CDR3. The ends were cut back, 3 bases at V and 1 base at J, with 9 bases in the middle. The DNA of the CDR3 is TGTGCCAGCAGCCATGGTATACAGAACACTGAAGCTTTCTTT. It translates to CASSHGIQNTEAFF.

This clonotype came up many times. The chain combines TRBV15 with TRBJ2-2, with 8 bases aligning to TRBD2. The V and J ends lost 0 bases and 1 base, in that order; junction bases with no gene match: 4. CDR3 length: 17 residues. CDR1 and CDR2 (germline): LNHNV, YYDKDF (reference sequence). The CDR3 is CATSRDPLAGNTGELFF. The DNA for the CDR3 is TGTGCCACCAGCAGAGATCCCCTAGCGGGGAACACCGGGGAGCTGTTTTTT.

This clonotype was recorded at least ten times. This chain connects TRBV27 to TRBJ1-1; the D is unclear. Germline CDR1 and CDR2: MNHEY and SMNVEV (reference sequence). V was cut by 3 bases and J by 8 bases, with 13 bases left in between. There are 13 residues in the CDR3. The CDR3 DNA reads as TGTGCCAGCAGTTTCGGAACTAACGCGGAAGCTTTCTTT. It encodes CASSFGTNAEAFF.

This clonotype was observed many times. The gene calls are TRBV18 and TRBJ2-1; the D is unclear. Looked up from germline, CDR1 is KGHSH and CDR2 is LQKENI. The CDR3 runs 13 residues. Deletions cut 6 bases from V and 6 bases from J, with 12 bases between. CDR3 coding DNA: TGTGCCAGCTCGCCCTCGATCCGCAATGAGCAGTTCTTC. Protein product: CASSPSIRNEQFF.

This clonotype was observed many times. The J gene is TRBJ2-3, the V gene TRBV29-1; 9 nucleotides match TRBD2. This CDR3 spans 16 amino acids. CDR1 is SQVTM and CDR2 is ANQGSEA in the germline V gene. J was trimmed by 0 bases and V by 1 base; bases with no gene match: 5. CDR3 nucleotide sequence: TGCAGCGTTGAAGGCTCTAGCGGGATAAGCACAGATACGCAGTATTTT. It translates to CSVEGSSGISTDTQYF.

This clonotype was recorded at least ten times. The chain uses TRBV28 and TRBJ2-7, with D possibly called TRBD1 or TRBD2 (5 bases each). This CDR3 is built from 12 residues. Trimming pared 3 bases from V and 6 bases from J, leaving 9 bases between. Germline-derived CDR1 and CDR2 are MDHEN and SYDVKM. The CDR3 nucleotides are TGTGCCAGCAGTTTTTACGGGGCCGAGCAGTACTTC. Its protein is CASSFYGAEQYF.

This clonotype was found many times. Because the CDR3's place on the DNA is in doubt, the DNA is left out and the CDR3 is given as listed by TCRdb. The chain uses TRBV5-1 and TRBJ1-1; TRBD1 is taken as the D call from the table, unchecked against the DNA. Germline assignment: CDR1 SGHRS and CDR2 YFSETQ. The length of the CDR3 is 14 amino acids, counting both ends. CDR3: CASSQEVALGTELF.

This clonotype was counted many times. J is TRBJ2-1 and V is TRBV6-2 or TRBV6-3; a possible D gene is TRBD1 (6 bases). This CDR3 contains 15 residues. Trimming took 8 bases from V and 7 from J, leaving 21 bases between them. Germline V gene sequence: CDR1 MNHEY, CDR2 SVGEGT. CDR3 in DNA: TGTGCCAGCCGAAGACACGGGACACGGGATAATGAGCAGTTCTTC. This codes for CASRRHGTRDNEQFF.